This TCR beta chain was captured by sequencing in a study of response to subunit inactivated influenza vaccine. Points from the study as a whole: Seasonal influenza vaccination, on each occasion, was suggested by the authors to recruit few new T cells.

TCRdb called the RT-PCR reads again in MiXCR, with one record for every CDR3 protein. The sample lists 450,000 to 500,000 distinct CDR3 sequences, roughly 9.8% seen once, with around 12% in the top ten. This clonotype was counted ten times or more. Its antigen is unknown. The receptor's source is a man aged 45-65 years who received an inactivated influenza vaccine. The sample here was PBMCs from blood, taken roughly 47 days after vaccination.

In DNA, the CDR3 is TGTGCCAGCAGCTCGACAGGGGGCAATCAGCCCCAGCATTTT. Translation: CASSSTGGNQPQHF. This chain uses TRBV12-3 or TRBV12-4 with TRBJ1-5; 8 bases match TRBD1. This CDR3 is built from 14 residues. V shed 6 bases and J 2 bases; nucleotides not matched to a gene: 3.